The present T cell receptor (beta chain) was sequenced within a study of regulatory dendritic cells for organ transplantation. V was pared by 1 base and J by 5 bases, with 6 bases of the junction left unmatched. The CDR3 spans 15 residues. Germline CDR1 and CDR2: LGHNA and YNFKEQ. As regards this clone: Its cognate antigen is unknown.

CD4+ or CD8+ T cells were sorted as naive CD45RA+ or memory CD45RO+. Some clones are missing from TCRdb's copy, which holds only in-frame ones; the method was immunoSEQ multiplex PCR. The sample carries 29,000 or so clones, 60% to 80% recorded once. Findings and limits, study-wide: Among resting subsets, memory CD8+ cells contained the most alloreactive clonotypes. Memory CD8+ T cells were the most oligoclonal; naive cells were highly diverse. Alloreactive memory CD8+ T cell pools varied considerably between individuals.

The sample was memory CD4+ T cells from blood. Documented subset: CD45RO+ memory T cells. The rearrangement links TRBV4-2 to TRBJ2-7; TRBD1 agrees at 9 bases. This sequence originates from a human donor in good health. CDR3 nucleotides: TGTGCCAGCAGCCAAGGTTGGACAGGGGATAACGAGCAGTACTTC. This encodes CASSQGWTGDNEQYF.